These T cell receptor beta chains were read from a single sample in a study of blood T cell repertoires in COVID-19. Sequencing was performed with immunoSEQ multiplex PCR; in TCRdb, only in-frame clones are kept and a portion is missing. Of around 110,000 clones in the sample, about 80% were seen once. Input material: peripheral blood. Source of these receptors: a woman in her sixties or seventies with acute or convalescent COVID-19. Each CDR3 is given with its conserved first and last residue. Each record gives: J gene, D gene, clone size, V gene, CDR3 length, CDR3 protein, CDR3 DNA. A D gene is named only where the DNA matches it firmly. Not all rows give a size; the values are once, few, many and, for expanded clones, a class.

j_gene: TRBJ1-1; d_gene: NA; abundance: NA; v_gene: TRBV28; len: 17; CDR3aa: CASSLPGLSGANTEAFF; CDR3nt: TGTGCCAGCAGTTTACCAGGGCTAAGCGGGGCGAACACTGAAGCTTTCTTT
j_gene: TRBJ2-5; d_gene: NA; abundance: NA; v_gene: TRBV5-4; len: 14; CDR3aa: CASSKGDIQETQYF; CDR3nt: TGTGCCAGCAGCAAAGGGGACATTCAAGAGACCCAGTACTTC
j_gene: TRBJ1-4; d_gene: NA; abundance: NA; v_gene: TRBV23-1; len: 22; CDR3aa: CASSQWICPDIGQGATNEKLFF; CDR3nt: TGCGCCAGCAGTCAATGGATATGTCCGGACATAGGGCAAGGTGCAACTAATGAAAAACTGTTTTTT
j_gene: TRBJ2-7; d_gene: TRBD2; abundance: NA; v_gene: TRBV5-1; len: 15; CDR3aa: CASSLGLAGTYEQYF; CDR3nt: TGCGCCAGCAGCTTGGGACTAGCGGGGACCTACGAGCAGTACTTC
j_gene: TRBJ1-3; d_gene: NA; abundance: NA; v_gene: TRBV30; len: 14; CDR3aa: CAWIPRVVGNTIYF; CDR3nt: TGTGCCTGGATCCCCAGGGTAGTAGGAAACACCATATATTTT
j_gene: TRBJ1-1; d_gene: NA; abundance: few; v_gene: TRBV5-1; len: 14; CDR3aa: CASSTYQGVTEAFF; CDR3nt: TGCGCCAGCAGCACCTATCAAGGGGTCACTGAAGCTTTCTTT
j_gene: TRBJ2-2; d_gene: TRBD2; abundance: NA; v_gene: TRBV9; len: 17; CDR3aa: CASSGLSGGTNTGELFF; CDR3nt: TGTGCCAGCAGCGGGCTCTCGGGGGGAACGAACACCGGGGAGCTGTTTTTT
j_gene: TRBJ1-5; d_gene: NA; abundance: NA; v_gene: TRBV28; len: 13; CDR3aa: CASSFREGQPQHF; CDR3nt: TGTGCCAGCAGTTTTCGGGAGGGTCAGCCCCAGCATTTT
j_gene: TRBJ1-1; d_gene: NA; abundance: once; v_gene: TRBV6-5; len: 13; CDR3aa: CASTPPGVRLAFF; CDR3nt: TGTGCCAGCACCCCCCCCGGGGTTCGTTTGGCTTTCTTT
j_gene: TRBJ2-5; d_gene: NA; abundance: NA; v_gene: TRBV3-1/TRBV3-2; len: 14; CDR3aa: CATSTSGTKETQYF; CDR3nt: TGTGCCACCAGTACGAGCGGGACAAAAGAGACCCAGTACTTC
j_gene: TRBJ2-3; d_gene: TRBD2; abundance: NA; v_gene: TRBV6-2/TRBV6-3; len: 17; CDR3aa: CASSYSTSGSNTDTQYF; CDR3nt: TGTGCCAGCAGTTACTCCACTAGCGGGTCTAACACAGATACGCAGTATTTT
j_gene: TRBJ1-2; d_gene: NA; abundance: NA; v_gene: TRBV5-3; len: 13; CDR3aa: CARSLCRVWGYTF; CDR3nt: TGTGCCAGAAGCTTGTGCAGGGTGTGGGGCTACACCTTC
j_gene: TRBJ2-1; d_gene: TRBD2; abundance: NA; v_gene: TRBV5-1; len: 15; CDR3aa: CASSFGTSLYNEQFF; CDR3nt: TGCGCCAGCAGCTTTGGGACTAGCTTATACAATGAGCAGTTCTTC
j_gene: TRBJ1-2; d_gene: NA; abundance: NA; v_gene: TRBV7-2; len: 14; CDR3aa: CASSLAGQGHGYTF; CDR3nt: TGTGCCAGCAGCTTAGCCGGGCAGGGCCATGGCTACACCTTC
j_gene: TRBJ1-6; d_gene: TRBD1; abundance: NA; v_gene: TRBV3-1/TRBV3-2; len: 15; CDR3aa: CASSQSTGIRSPLHF; CDR3nt: TGTGCCAGCAGCCAATCGACAGGGATCCGATCACCCCTCCACTTT
j_gene: TRBJ2-1; d_gene: TRBD2; abundance: NA; v_gene: TRBV5-1; len: 17; CDR3aa: CASSPTQASGAYNEQFF; CDR3nt: TGCGCCAGCAGCCCTACCCAGGCTAGCGGGGCTTACAATGAGCAGTTCTTC
j_gene: TRBJ2-2; d_gene: TRBD2; abundance: once; v_gene: TRBV19; len: 17; CDR3aa: CASSPRTSGRPTGELFF; CDR3nt: TGTGCCAGTAGTCCACGGACTAGCGGGAGGCCGACCGGGGAGCTGTTTTTT
j_gene: TRBJ2-1; d_gene: TRBD2; abundance: NA; v_gene: TRBV3-1/TRBV3-2; len: 16; CDR3aa: CASSQDRVAGYNEQFF; CDR3nt: TGTGCCAGCAGCCAAGATCGAGTAGCGGGTTACAATGAGCAGTTCTTC
j_gene: TRBJ1-4; d_gene: NA; abundance: once; v_gene: TRBV20-1; len: 14; CDR3aa: CSASLGTWSEKLFF; CDR3nt: TGCAGTGCTAGTCTCGGAACCTGGAGCGAAAAACTGTTTTTT
j_gene: TRBJ1-1; d_gene: TRBD1; abundance: NA; v_gene: TRBV5-8; len: 14; CDR3aa: CASSLGTGRLQAFF; CDR3nt: TGTGCCAGCAGCTTGGGGACAGGGCGATTGCAAGCTTTCTTT
j_gene: TRBJ1-2; d_gene: NA; abundance: NA; v_gene: TRBV29-1; len: 13; CDR3aa: CSVELNGQVGYTF; CDR3nt: TGCAGCGTTGAATTGAACGGCCAGGTTGGCTACACCTTC
j_gene: TRBJ2-2; d_gene: NA; abundance: NA; v_gene: TRBV10-3; len: 17; CDR3aa: CAISESRVSLVTGELFF; CDR3nt: TGTGCCATCAGTGAGTCAAGAGTCAGTCTAGTCACCGGGGAGCTGTTTTTT
j_gene: TRBJ1-5; d_gene: TRBD1; abundance: NA; v_gene: TRBV5-1; len: 14; CDR3aa: CASSPGQGNQPQHF; CDR3nt: TGCGCCAGCAGCCCCGGACAGGGGAATCAGCCCCAGCATTTT
j_gene: TRBJ1-1; d_gene: NA; abundance: once; v_gene: TRBV18; len: 16; CDR3aa: CASSPQVIQGSTEAFF; CDR3nt: TGTGCCAGCTCACCACAAGTGATTCAGGGGTCGACTGAAGCTTTCTTT
j_gene: TRBJ2-1; d_gene: TRBD2; abundance: few; v_gene: TRBV19; len: 16; CDR3aa: CASSITVTSAYNEQFF; CDR3nt: TGTGCCAGTAGTATCACTGTGACTAGCGCTTACAATGAGCAGTTCTTC
j_gene: TRBJ1-5; d_gene: TRBD1; abundance: NA; v_gene: TRBV4-1; len: 18; CDR3aa: CASSQGTGTSFGNQPQHF; CDR3nt: TGCGCCAGCAGCCAAGGGACAGGGACCTCTTTTGGCAATCAGCCCCAGCATTTT
j_gene: TRBJ2-1; d_gene: TRBD1; abundance: NA; v_gene: TRBV5-1; len: 14; CDR3aa: CASRRQGESNEQFF; CDR3nt: TGCGCCAGCAGAAGACAGGGGGAGAGCAATGAGCAGTTCTTC
j_gene: TRBJ2-7; d_gene: NA; abundance: once; v_gene: TRBV21-1; len: 18; CDR3aa: CASSKDPLLASPDYEQYF; CDR3nt: TGTGCCAGCAGCAAAGACCCATTACTAGCATCTCCGGACTACGAGCAGTACTTC
j_gene: TRBJ2-1; d_gene: TRBD2; abundance: NA; v_gene: TRBV7-7; len: 15; CDR3aa: CASSLSAGDYNEQFF; CDR3nt: TGTGCTAGCAGCTTATCTGCGGGGGACTACAATGAGCAGTTCTTC
j_gene: TRBJ1-3; d_gene: TRBD1; abundance: NA; v_gene: TRBV5-1; len: 15; CDR3aa: CASSPQGATGNTIYF; CDR3nt: TGCGCCAGCAGCCCGCAGGGGGCTACGGGAAACACCATATATTTT
j_gene: TRBJ2-5; d_gene: NA; abundance: NA; v_gene: TRBV28; len: 17; CDR3aa: CASSPPPRAALQETQYF; CDR3nt: TGTGCCAGCAGCCCCCCCCCACGAGCGGCACTCCAAGAGACCCAGTACTTC
j_gene: TRBJ2-1; d_gene: NA; abundance: NA; v_gene: TRBV21-1; len: 17; CDR3aa: CASSFDRLVSVYNEQFF; CDR3nt: TGTGCCAGCAGCTTCGACCGACTAGTTTCGGTTTACAATGAGCAGTTCTTC
j_gene: TRBJ1-1; d_gene: TRBD1; abundance: once; v_gene: TRBV5-4; len: 19; CDR3aa: CASSLYRGANRYMNTEAFF; CDR3nt: TGTGCCAGCAGCTTGTACAGGGGGGCAAACCGCTACATGAACACTGAAGCTTTCTTT
j_gene: TRBJ2-3; d_gene: TRBD2; abundance: NA; v_gene: TRBV6-5; len: 15; CDR3aa: CAEGLAGDSTDTQYF; CDR3nt: TGTGCCGAGGGACTAGCGGGGGATAGCACAGATACGCAGTATTTT
j_gene: TRBJ1-5; d_gene: NA; abundance: NA; v_gene: TRBV6-6; len: 14; CDR3aa: CASSYGQINQPQHF; CDR3nt: TGTGCCAGCAGTTACGGTCAGATCAATCAGCCCCAGCATTTT
j_gene: TRBJ1-5; d_gene: TRBD1; abundance: NA; v_gene: TRBV7-6; len: 15; CDR3aa: CASSPTGTGYQPQHF; CDR3nt: TGTGCCAGCAGCCCGACCGGGACAGGGTATCAGCCCCAGCATTTT
j_gene: TRBJ2-3; d_gene: NA; abundance: once; v_gene: TRBV6-5; len: 13; CDR3aa: CASSKPGADTQYF; CDR3nt: TGTGCCAGCTCAAAACCGGGGGCAGATACGCAGTATTTT
j_gene: TRBJ2-2; d_gene: TRBD1; abundance: NA; v_gene: TRBV5-4; len: 17; CDR3aa: CASSLGGTGVGTGELFF; CDR3nt: TGTGCCAGCAGCTTGGGGGGGACAGGGGTAGGCACCGGGGAGCTGTTTTTT
j_gene: TRBJ2-3; d_gene: TRBD2; abundance: NA; v_gene: TRBV5-1; len: 16; CDR3aa: CASSSLAGFGTDTQYF; CDR3nt: TGCGCCAGCAGCTCCTTAGCGGGATTTGGCACAGATACGCAGTATTTT
j_gene: TRBJ1-1; d_gene: NA; abundance: few; v_gene: TRBV25-1; len: 15; CDR3aa: CASSESWGSGTEAFF; CDR3nt: TGTGCCAGCAGTGAAAGTTGGGGAAGCGGCACTGAAGCTTTCTTT
j_gene: TRBJ2-1; d_gene: TRBD1; abundance: NA; v_gene: TRBV19; len: 15; CDR3aa: CASSIFSQGGDEQFF; CDR3nt: TGTGCCAGTAGTATATTTTCGCAAGGGGGCGATGAGCAGTTCTTC